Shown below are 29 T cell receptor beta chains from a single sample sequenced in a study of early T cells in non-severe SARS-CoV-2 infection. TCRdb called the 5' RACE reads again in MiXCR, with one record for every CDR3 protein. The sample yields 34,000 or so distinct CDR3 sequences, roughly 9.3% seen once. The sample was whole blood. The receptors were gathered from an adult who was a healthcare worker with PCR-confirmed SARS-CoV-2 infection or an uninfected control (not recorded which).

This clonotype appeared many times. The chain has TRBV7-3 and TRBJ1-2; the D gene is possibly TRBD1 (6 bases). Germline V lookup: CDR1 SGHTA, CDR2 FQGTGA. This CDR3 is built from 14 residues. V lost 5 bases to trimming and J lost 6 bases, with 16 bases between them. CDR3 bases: TGTGCCAGCAGCCCCCAGGCAGGGGCTGATGGCTACACCTTC. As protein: CASSPQAGADGYTF. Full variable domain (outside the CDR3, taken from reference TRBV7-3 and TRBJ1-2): GAGVSQTPSNKVTEKGKYVELRCDPISGHTALYWYRQSLGQGPEFLIYFQGTGAADDSGLPNDRFFAVRPEGSVSTLKIQRTERGDSAVYLCASSPQAGADGYTFGSGTRLTVV.

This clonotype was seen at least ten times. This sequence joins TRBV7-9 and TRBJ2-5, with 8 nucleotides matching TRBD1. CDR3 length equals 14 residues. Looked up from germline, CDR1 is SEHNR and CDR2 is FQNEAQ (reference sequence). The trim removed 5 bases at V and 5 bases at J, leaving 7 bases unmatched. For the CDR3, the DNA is TGTGCCAGCAGCCCGACAGGGGTGTTTGAGACCCAGTACTTC. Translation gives CASSPTGVFETQYF.

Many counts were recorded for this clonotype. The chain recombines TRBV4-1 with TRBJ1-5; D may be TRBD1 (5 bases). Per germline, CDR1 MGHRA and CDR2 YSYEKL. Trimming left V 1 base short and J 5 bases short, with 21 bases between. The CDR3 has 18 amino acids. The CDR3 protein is CASSQVGGTGPTDQPQHF. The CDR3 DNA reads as TGCGCCAGCAGCCAAGTTGGGGGGACGGGGCCGACCGATCAGCCCCAGCATTTT.

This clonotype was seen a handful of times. This chain's CDR3 is CASSVAEQNYEQYF. In DNA form, the CDR3 reads TGTGCCAGCAGCGTAGCTGAACAGAACTACGAGCAGTACTTC. J is TRBJ2-7 and V is TRBV9, with D unclear. This CDR3 spans 14 amino acids. With 0 bases removed from V and 3 bases from J, the gap between germline ends came to 10 bases. Germline V gene data show CDR1 as SGDLS and CDR2 as YYNGEE.

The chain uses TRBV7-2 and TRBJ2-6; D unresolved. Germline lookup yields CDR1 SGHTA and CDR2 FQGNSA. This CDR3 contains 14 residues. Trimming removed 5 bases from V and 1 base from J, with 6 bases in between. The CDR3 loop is CASSRVSGANVLTF. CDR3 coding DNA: TGTGCCAGCAGCCGGGTGTCTGGGGCCAACGTCCTGACTTTC. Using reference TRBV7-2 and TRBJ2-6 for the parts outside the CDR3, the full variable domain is GAGVSQSPSNKVTEKGKDVELRCDPISGHTALYWYRQSLGQGLEFLIYFQGNSAPDKSGLPSDRFSAERTGGSVSTLTIQRTQQEDSAVYLCASSRVSGANVLTFGAGSRLTVL.

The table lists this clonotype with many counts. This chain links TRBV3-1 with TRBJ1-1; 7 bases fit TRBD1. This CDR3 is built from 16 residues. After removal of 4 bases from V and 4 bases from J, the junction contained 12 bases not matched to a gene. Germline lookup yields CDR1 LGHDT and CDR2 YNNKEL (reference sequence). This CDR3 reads CASSPLRQGRGTEAFF. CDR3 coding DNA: TGTGCCAGCAGCCCATTACGACAGGGAAGGGGCACTGAAGCTTTCTTT.

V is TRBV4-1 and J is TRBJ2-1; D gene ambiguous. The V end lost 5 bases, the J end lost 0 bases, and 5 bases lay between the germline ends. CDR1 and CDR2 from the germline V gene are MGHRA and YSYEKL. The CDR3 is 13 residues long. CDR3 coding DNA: TGCGCCAGCAGCGCGAGCTCCTACAATGAGCAGTTCTTC. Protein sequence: CASSASSYNEQFF.

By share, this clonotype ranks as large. The CDR3 bases are TGCGCCAGCAGCGAGGGCGGGACTGGAAACACCATATATTTT. Protein product: CASSEGGTGNTIYF. This chain connects TRBV5-1 to TRBJ1-3, with unresolved D. There are 14 residues in the CDR3. CDR1 is SGHRS and CDR2 is YFSETQ in the germline V gene. V shed 4 bases and J shed 2 bases, with 10 bases lying between them.

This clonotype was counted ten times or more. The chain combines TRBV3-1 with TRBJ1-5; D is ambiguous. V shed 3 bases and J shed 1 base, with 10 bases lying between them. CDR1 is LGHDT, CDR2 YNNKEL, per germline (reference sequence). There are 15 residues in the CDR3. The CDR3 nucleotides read TGTGCCAGCAGCCAGGGTGGGAAAAGCAATCAGCCCCAGCATTTT. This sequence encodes CASSQGGKSNQPQHF. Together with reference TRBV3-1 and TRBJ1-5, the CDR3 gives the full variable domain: DTAVSQTPKYLVTQMGNDKSIKCEQNLGHDTMYWYKQDSKKFLKIMFSYNNKELIINETVPNRFSPKSPDKAHLNLHINSLELGDSAVYFCASSQGGKSNQPQHFGDGTRLSIL.

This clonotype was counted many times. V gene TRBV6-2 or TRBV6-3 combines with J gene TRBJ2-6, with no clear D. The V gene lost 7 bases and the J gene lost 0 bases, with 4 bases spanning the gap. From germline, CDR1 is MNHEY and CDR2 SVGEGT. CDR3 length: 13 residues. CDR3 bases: TGTGCCAGCAAGGGCTCTGGGGCCAACGTCCTGACTTTC. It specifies CASKGSGANVLTF.

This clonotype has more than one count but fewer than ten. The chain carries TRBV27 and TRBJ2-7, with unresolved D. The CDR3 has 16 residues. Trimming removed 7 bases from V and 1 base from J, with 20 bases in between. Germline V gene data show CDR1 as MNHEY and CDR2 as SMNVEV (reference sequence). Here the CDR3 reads CASTRSPAQISYEQYF. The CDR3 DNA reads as TGTGCCAGCACCCGAAGTCCCGCGCAAATATCCTACGAGCAGTACTTC.

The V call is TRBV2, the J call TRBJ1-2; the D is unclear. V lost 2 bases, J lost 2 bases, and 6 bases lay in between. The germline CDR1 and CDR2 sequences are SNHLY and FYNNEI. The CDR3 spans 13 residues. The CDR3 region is CASSESPNYGYTF. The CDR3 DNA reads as TGTGCCAGCAGTGAAAGTCCGAACTATGGCTACACCTTC.

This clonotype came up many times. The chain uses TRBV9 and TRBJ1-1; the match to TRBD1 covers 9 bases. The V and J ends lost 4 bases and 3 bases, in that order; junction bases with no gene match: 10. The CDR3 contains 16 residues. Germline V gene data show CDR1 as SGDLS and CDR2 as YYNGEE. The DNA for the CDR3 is TGTGCCAGCAGCACGGGGGACAGGGATAGGGACACTGAAGCTTTCTTT. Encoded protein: CASSTGDRDRDTEAFF. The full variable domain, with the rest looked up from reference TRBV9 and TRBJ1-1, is DSGVTQTPKHLITATGQRVTLRCSPRSGDLSVYWYQQSLDQGLQFLIQYYNGEERAKGNILERFSAQQFPDLHSELNLSSLELGDSALYFCASSTGDRDRDTEAFFGQGTRLTVV.

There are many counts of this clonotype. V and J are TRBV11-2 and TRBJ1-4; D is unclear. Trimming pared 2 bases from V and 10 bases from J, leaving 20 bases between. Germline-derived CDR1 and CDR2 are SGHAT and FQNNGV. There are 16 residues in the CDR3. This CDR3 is CASSLPDAGSFGKLFF. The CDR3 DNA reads TGTGCCAGCAGCTTACCCGATGCCGGGTCTTTCGGAAAACTGTTTTTT.

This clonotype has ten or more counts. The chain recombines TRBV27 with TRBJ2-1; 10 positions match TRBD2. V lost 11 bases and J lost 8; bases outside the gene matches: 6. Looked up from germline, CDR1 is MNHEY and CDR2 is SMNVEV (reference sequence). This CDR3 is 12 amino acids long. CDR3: CAGLAGEDEQFF. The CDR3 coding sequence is TGTGCCGGGCTAGCGGGGGAGGATGAGCAGTTCTTC.

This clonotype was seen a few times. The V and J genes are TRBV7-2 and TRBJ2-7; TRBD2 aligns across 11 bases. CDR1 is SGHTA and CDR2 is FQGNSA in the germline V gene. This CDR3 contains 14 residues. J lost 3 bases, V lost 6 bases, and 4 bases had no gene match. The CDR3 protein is CASSKTSGDYEQYF. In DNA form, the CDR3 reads TGTGCCAGCAGTAAGACTAGCGGGGACTACGAGCAGTACTTC.

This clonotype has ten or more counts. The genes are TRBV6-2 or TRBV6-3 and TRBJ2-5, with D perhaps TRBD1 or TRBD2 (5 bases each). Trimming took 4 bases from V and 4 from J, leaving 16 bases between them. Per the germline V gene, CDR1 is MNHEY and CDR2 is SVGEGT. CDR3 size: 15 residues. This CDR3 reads CASSSGRGAGETQYF. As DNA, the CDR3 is TGTGCCAGCAGTTCCGGAAGGGGAGCTGGAGAGACCCAGTACTTC.

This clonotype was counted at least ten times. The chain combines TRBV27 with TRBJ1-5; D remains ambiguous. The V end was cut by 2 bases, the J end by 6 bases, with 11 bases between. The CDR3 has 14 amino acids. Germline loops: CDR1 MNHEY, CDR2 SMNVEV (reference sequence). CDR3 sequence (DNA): TGTGCCAGCAGTTTAAGGCGGGGTGGTCAGCCCCAGCATTTT. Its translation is CASSLRRGGQPQHF.

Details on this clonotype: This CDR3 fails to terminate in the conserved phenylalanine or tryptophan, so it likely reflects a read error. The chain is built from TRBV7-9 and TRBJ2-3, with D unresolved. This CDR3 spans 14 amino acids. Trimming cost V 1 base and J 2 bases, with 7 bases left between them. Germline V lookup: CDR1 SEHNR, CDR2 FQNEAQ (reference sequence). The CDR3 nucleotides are TGTGCCAGCAGCTTAGACAGAGACACAGATACGCAGTATTCT. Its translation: CASSLDRDTDTQYS.

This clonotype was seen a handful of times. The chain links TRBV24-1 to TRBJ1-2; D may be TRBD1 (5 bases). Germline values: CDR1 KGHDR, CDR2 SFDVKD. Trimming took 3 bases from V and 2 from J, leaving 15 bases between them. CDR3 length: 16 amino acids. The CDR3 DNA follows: TGTGCCACCAGTGATCCAATGACAGAGAGGAACTATGGCTACACCTTC. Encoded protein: CATSDPMTERNYGYTF.

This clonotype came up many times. This CDR3 reads CASSFPGGTSPLHF. CDR3 sequence (DNA): TGTGCCAGCAGCTTTCCAGGGGGCACTTCACCCCTCCACTTT. This chain connects TRBV7-9 to TRBJ1-6; TRBD1 agrees at 8 bases. This CDR3 is 14 amino acids long. V was clipped by 3 bases and J by 9 bases; unmatched bases: 4. Germline assignment: CDR1 SEHNR and CDR2 FQNEAQ (reference sequence).

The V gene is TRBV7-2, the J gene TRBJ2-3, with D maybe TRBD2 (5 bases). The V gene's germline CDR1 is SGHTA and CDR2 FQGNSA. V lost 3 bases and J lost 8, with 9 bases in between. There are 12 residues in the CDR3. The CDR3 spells CASSFPRGTQYF. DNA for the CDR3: TGTGCCAGCAGCTTCCCCCGGGGTACGCAGTATTTT.

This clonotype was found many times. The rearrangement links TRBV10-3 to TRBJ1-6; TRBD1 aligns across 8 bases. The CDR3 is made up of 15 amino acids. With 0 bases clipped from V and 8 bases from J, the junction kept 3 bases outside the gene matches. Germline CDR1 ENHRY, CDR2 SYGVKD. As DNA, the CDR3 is TGTGCCATCAGTGAGTCAGGACAGGGTGATTCACCCCTCCACTTT. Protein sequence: CAISESGQGDSPLHF.

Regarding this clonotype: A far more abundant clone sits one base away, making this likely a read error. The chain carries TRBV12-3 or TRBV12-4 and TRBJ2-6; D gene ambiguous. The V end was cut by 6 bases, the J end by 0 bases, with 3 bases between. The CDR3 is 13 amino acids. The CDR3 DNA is TGTGCCAGCAGCCGCTCTGGGGCCAACGTCCTGACTTTC. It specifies CASSRSGANVLTF.

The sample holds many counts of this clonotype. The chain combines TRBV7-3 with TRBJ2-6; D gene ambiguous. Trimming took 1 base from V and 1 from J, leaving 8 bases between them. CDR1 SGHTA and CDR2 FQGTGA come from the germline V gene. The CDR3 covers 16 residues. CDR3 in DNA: TGTGCCAGCAGCTTAAACGGAAGATCTGGGGCCAACGTCCTGACTTTC. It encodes CASSLNGRSGANVLTF.

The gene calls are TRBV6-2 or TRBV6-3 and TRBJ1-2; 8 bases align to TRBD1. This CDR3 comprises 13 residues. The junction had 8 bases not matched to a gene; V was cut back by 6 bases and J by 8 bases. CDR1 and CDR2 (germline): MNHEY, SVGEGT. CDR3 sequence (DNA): TGTGCCAGCAGCTGGGACAGGTCCATCGGCTACACCTTC. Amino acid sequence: CASSWDRSIGYTF.

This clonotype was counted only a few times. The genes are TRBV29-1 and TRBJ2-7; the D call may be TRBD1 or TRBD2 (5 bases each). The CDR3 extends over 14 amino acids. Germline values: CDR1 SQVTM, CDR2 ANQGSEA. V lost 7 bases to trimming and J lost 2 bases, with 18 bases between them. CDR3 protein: CSAGTEQGAYEQYF. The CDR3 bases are TGCAGCGCCGGGACGGAGCAAGGGGCCTACGAGCAGTACTTC.

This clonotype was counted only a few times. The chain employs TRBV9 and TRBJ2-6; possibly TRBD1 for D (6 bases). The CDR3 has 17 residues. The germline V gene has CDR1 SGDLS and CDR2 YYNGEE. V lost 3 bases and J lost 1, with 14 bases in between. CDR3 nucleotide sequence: TGTGCCAGCAGCGGGACAGAGAGAATTTCTGGGGCCAACGTCCTGACTTTC. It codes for CASSGTERISGANVLTF.

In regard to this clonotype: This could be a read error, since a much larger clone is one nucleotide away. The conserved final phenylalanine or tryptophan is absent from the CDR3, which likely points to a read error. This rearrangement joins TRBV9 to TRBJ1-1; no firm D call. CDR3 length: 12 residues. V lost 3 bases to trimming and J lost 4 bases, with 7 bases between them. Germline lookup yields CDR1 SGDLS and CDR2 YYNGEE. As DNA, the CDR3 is TGTGCCAGCAGCGCCCGCACCACTGAAGCTTTCTCT. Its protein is CASSARTTEAFS.